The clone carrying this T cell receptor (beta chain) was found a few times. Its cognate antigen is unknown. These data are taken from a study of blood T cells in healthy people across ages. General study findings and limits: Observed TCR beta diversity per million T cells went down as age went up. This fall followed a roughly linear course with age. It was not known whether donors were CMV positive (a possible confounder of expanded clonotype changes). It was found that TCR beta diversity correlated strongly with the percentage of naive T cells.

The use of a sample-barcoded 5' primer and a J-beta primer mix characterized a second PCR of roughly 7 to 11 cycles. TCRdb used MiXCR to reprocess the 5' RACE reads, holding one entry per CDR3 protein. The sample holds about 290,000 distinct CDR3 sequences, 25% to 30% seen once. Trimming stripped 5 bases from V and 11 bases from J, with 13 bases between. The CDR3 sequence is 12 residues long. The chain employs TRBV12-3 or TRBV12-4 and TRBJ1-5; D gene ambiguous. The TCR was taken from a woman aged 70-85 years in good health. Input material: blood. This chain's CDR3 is CASSRDIMAQHF. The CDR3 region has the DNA TGTGCCAGCAGTAGGGATATCATGGCCCAGCATTTT.